A selection of T cell receptor beta chains follows, all from one sample in a study of cytomegalovirus exposure and HLA in healthy donors. Clones were read by immunoSEQ multiplex PCR, and TCRdb kept only the in-frame ones, dropping some. The top ten hold 1.8% of the sample, which has approximately 130,000 clones, 76% seen once. The source material was PBMCs. The receptors were sampled from a female donor in good health and CMV-seropositive. CDR3s include the opening cysteine and the closing phenylalanine or tryptophan. Each record gives: J gene, clone size, V gene, D gene, CDR3 protein, CDR3 DNA. A D gene is named only where the DNA matches it firmly. Clone size is stated in some rows and not others, as once, few, many or a class when expanded.

TRBJ2-1 NA TRBV5-1 NA CASSVNLGANEQFF TGCGCCAGCAGCGTTAATCTCGGTGCCAATGAGCAGTTCTTC
TRBJ2-7 NA TRBV9 TRBD2 CASSVKWGFFRTRSYEQYF TGTGCCAGCAGCGTAAAATGGGGTTTTTTTAGGACTAGATCCTACGAGCAGTACTTC
TRBJ1-4 few TRBV10-2 TRBD1 CASSESDRGVEKLFF TGCGCCAGCAGTGAGTCTGACAGGGGGGTTGAAAAACTGTTTTTT
TRBJ2-7 NA TRBV5-4 TRBD2 CASSRRTSGPSYEQYF TGTGCCAGCAGCCGACGGACTAGCGGCCCCTCCTACGAGCAGTACTTC
TRBJ2-5 few TRBV6-1 NA CASLEWGLRETQYF TGTGCCAGCCTAGAATGGGGGCTCCGGGAGACCCAGTACTTC
TRBJ1-1 NA TRBV29-1 TRBD1 CSARQGLNTEAFF TGCAGCGCGAGACAGGGGTTGAACACTGAAGCTTTCTTT
TRBJ1-5 NA TRBV14 TRBD1 CASSQAGTGYNQPQHF TGTGCCAGCAGCCAAGCCGGGACAGGTTACAATCAGCCCCAGCATTTT
TRBJ2-7 NA TRBV5-1 NA CASSLSSYEQYF TGCGCCAGCAGCTTGTCGAGCTACGAGCAGTACTTC
TRBJ2-1 NA TRBV6-1 NA CASLPGGTHNEQFF TGTGCCAGCCTACCGGGGGGCACACACAATGAGCAGTTCTTC
TRBJ1-1 NA TRBV6-1 NA CASRPTGNTEAFF TGTGCCAGCAGACCAACAGGGAACACTGAAGCTTTCTTT
TRBJ1-2 NA TRBV5-4 NA CASSRGGNYGYTF TGTGCCAGCAGTCGAGGTGGTAACTATGGCTACACCTTC
TRBJ1-2 NA TRBV6-1 TRBD1 CASSETGTGVGYGYTF TGTGCCAGCAGTGAAACCGGGACAGGGGTCGGCTATGGCTACACCTTC
TRBJ1-2 NA TRBV2 NA CASSEQGGYGYTF TGTGCCAGCAGTGAGCAGGGAGGGTATGGCTACACCTTC
TRBJ1-1 once TRBV7-9 TRBD1 CASSSTGQSNTEAFF TGTGCCAGCAGCAGCACGGGACAGTCGAACACTGAAGCTTTCTTT
TRBJ2-7 NA TRBV27 NA CASSSRPLGLNGGYEQYF TGTGCCAGCAGTTCGAGGCCCCTAGGGCTGAACGGGGGTTACGAGCAGTACTTC
TRBJ2-6 NA TRBV10-3 NA CAIGGEGDSGANVLPF TGTGCCATCGGGGGGGAGGGGGACTCTGGGGCCAACGTCCTGCCTTTC
TRBJ2-2 NA TRBV7-6 NA CASSLSGDPGELFF TGTGCCAGCAGCTTATCAGGGGATCCCGGGGAGCTGTTTTTT
TRBJ2-7 NA TRBV7-9 TRBD1 CASSRDSSYEQYF TGTGCCAGCAGCCGGGACAGCTCCTACGAGCAGTACTTC
TRBJ2-2 NA TRBV30 NA CAWSVGAGELFF TGTGCCTGGAGTGTCGGAGCCGGGGAGCTGTTTTTT
TRBJ2-7 NA TRBV11-2 NA CASSFGGTYEQYF TGTGCCAGCAGCTTTGGGGGCACCTACGAGCAGTACTTC
TRBJ2-3 NA TRBV16 NA CASSQGVTDTQYF TGTGCCAGCAGCCAAGGAGTCACAGATACGCAGTATTTT
TRBJ2-3 NA TRBV4-1 TRBD2 CASSQDPGGTDTQYF TGCGCCAGCAGCCAAGACCCGGGGGGGACAGATACGCAGTATTTT
TRBJ1-6 NA TRBV7-3 NA CASSLTRAGSGSPLHF TGTGCCAGCAGCTTAACCCGGGCCGGGTCGGGGTCACCCCTCCACTTT
TRBJ1-2 NA TRBV6-6 TRBD1 CASVGQGAPPYGYTF TGTGCCAGCGTAGGACAGGGGGCGCCCCCCTATGGCTACACCTTC